The 20 T cell receptor beta chains listed next were all sequenced from one sample in a study of Tregs in tolerant kidney transplant recipients. Recipients received nonmyeloablative bone marrow transplants from related graft donors, with transient mixed chimerism. The protocol was immunoSEQ multiplex PCR, while the TCRdb copy is restricted to in-frame clones and leaves out a portion. This table has fewer than 55,000 clones, roughly nine tenths appearing once. Sample: CD8+ T cells from blood (PBMCs), taken 12 months after the transplant. These receptor sequences come from a human patient who received a combined kidney and bone marrow transplant. The T cells may partly be graft donor cells.

The chain is built from TRBV25-1 and TRBJ1-1; D is unclear. The germline V gene has CDR1 MGHDK and CDR2 SYGVNS. V lost 0 bases and J 3 bases, leaving 14 bases between the germline ends. This CDR3 has 16 amino acids. CDR3 region: CASSEYPRGFHTEAFF. The CDR3 DNA is TGTGCCAGCAGTGAATATCCTCGGGGATTTCACACTGAAGCTTTCTTT.

This clone occurred a few times. V usage is TRBV4-2 and J usage is TRBJ2-7; TRBD1 might be the D (5 bases). The CDR3 loop spans 15 amino acids. CDR1 and CDR2 from the germline V gene are LGHNA and YNFKEQ. Trimming stripped 5 bases from V and 5 bases from J, with 19 bases between. The DNA of the CDR3 is TGTGCCAGCAGCTTGTTTTGGGGCAGTAAGGACGAGCAGTACTTC. Its translation is CASSLFWGSKDEQYF.

J is TRBJ1-1 and V is TRBV6-6, with D perhaps TRBD1 (6 bases). The V end was cut by 2 bases, the J end by 3 bases, with 10 bases between. This CDR3 is built from 14 residues. CDR1 is MNHNY, CDR2 SVGAGI, per germline (reference sequence). CDR3 in amino acids: CASSYGQGHTEAFF. As DNA, the CDR3 is TGTGCCAGCAGTTACGGCCAGGGGCACACTGAAGCTTTCTTT.

For the CDR3, the DNA is TGTGCCAGCAGTGGGGGACACCCTGGCACTGAAGCTTTCTTT. Encoded protein: CASSGGHPGTEAFF. This rearrangement joins TRBV6-4 to TRBJ1-1; D is perhaps TRBD1 (6 bases). Trimming took 4 bases from V and 4 from J, leaving 13 bases between them. Germline values: CDR1 MRHNA, CDR2 SNTAGT. This CDR3 spans 14 amino acids.

The chain couples TRBV2 to TRBJ2-7, with 10 bases that match TRBD2. Germline CDR1 is SNHLY and CDR2 is FYNNEI. CDR3 size: 15 residues. V shed 7 bases, J shed 3 bases, and the junction held 9 bases outside the gene matches. The CDR3 DNA is TGTGCCAGCACCGAAAGCGGGGGGGCGTTCTACGAGCAGTACTTC. Encoded protein: CASTESGGAFYEQYF.

The rearrangement uses TRBV28 and TRBJ2-7, with 9 nucleotides matching TRBD1. This CDR3 is built from 13 residues. V lost 10 bases and J lost 0; bases outside the gene matches: 4. Looked up from germline, CDR1 is MDHEN and CDR2 is SYDVKM. The CDR3 nucleotides are TGTGCCATCGGGGACAGGGACTCCTACGAGCAGTACTTC. This encodes CAIGDRDSYEQYF.

The CDR3 bases are TGCGCCAGCAGCCCGAGGACTAGCGGTTATGTCAATGAGCAGTTCTTC. Amino acid sequence: CASSPRTSGYVNEQFF. The chain carries TRBV4-3 and TRBJ2-1; 10 bases are a match to TRBD2. The germline gives CDR1 LGHNA, CDR2 YSLEER. The V segment lost 4 bases and the J segment 6 bases; nucleotides outside the gene matches: 9. This CDR3 region has 16 residues.

V and J are TRBV27 and TRBJ2-5, with 8 bases aligning to TRBD1. V lost 2 bases and J lost 6; bases outside the gene matches: 2. CDR3 length: 13 residues. Germline loops: CDR1 MNHEY, CDR2 SMNVEV (reference sequence). CDR3 protein: CASSLGQGQTQYF. Written as DNA, the CDR3 is TGTGCCAGCAGTTTAGGACAGGGACAGACCCAGTACTTC.

The rearrangement links TRBV9 to TRBJ1-2, with TRBD1 matching 9 bases. Germline V CDR1 and CDR2: SGDLS, YYNGEE. The CDR3 runs 14 residues. V dropped 3 bases and J dropped 8; count of bases not matched to a gene: 8. CDR3 in DNA: TGTGCCAGCAGCGAGGGGGACAGGGCTAGGGGCTACACCTTC. It codes for CASSEGDRARGYTF.

The V call is TRBV5-5, the J call TRBJ2-1, with D possibly being TRBD2 (5 bases). This CDR3 spans 12 amino acids. Per germline, CDR1 SGHKS and CDR2 YYEKEE (reference sequence). V was trimmed by 5 bases and J by 5 bases, leaving 8 bases between them. The CDR3 loop is CASSFGDNEQFF. The CDR3 DNA is TGTGCCAGCAGTTTCGGGGACAATGAGCAGTTCTTC.

This clone has only one observation. The chain carries TRBV4-1 and TRBJ2-7; 13 bases are a match to TRBD2. CDR1 is MGHRA, CDR2 YSYEKL, per germline. V trimming: 0 bases; J trimming: 3 bases; junction bases outside the gene matches: 11. CDR3 length equals 19 residues. The CDR3 here is CASSQDRRLAGGFLYEQYF. As DNA, the CDR3 is TGCGCCAGCAGCCAAGACAGACGACTAGCGGGAGGATTCCTCTACGAGCAGTACTTC.

The chain recombines TRBV7-9 with TRBJ2-1; D not resolved. This CDR3 comprises 13 residues. The V gene's germline CDR1 is SEHNR and CDR2 FQNEAQ (reference sequence). The ends were cut back, 2 bases at V and 6 bases at J, with 8 bases in the middle. CDR3 amino acids: CASSLNPGNEQFF. The CDR3 DNA sequence: TGTGCCAGCAGCTTAAATCCGGGCAATGAGCAGTTCTTC.

The chain employs TRBV5-4 and TRBJ2-5; 13 positions agree with TRBD2. The assigned J gene may be wrong: the sequence end matches TRBJ2-7 better. Germline values: CDR1 SGHNT, CDR2 YYREEE (reference sequence). The CDR3 has 16 residues. The CDR3 loop is CASSLAGLAGDYEQYF. The DNA for the CDR3 is TGTGCCAGCAGCTTGGCCGGACTAGCGGGAGACTACGAGCAGTACTTC.

The chain carries TRBV27 and TRBJ2-5; D is perhaps TRBD2 (6 bases). Germline loops: CDR1 MNHEY, CDR2 SMNVEV (reference sequence). The CDR3 has 14 amino acids. Trimming took 7 bases from V and 9 from J, leaving 21 bases between them. CDR3 bases: TGTGCCAGCAACCCATCCTCAGGGTGGGGGGCCCAGTACTTC. This sequence encodes CASNPSSGWGAQYF.

The gene calls are TRBV15 and TRBJ2-7; the match to TRBD2 covers 8 bases. The CDR3 contains 16 residues. Germline V gene sequence: CDR1 LNHNV, CDR2 YYDKDF (reference sequence). The V segment lost 0 bases and the J segment 3 bases; nucleotides outside the gene matches: 7. CDR3 loop: CATSRDSGLALYEQYF. In DNA, the CDR3 is TGTGCCACCAGCAGAGATTCTGGACTAGCCCTCTACGAGCAGTACTTC.

The chain links TRBV6-6 to TRBJ2-7; TRBD2 is a possible D gene (6 bases). V lost 8 bases, J lost 3 bases, and 8 bases lay in between. The CDR3 is 11 amino acids. Germline V gene data show CDR1 as MNHNY and CDR2 as SVGAGI (reference sequence). The CDR3 DNA is TGTGCCAGCCGGGGGATCTACGAGCAGTACTTC. It specifies CASRGIYEQYF.

The sample holds one count of this clone. The V call is TRBV15, the J call TRBJ2-3; 7 nucleotides align to TRBD1. Looked up from germline, CDR1 is LNHNV and CDR2 is YYDKDF (reference sequence). The J segment lost 2 bases and the V segment lost 9 bases, leaving 11 bases of the junction unmatched. The CDR3 covers 15 residues. The chain's CDR3 is CATRQGRVNTDTQYF. In DNA form, the CDR3 reads TGTGCCACTCGACAGGGAAGAGTGAACACAGATACGCAGTATTTT.

The CDR3 protein is CASSISPNGYTF. Here the CDR3 DNA reads TGTGCCAGCAGCATATCCCCTAATGGCTACACCTTC. V is TRBV5-8 and J is TRBJ1-2; D gene unclear. The CDR3 length is 12 residues. From germline, CDR1 is SGHTS and CDR2 YDEGEE. Trimming removed 4 bases from V and 6 bases from J, with 10 bases in between.

The chain uses TRBV4-1 and TRBJ2-5; 8 bases are a match to TRBD1. The J call may be mistaken, given a closer DNA end match to TRBJ2-7. In germline, CDR1 is MGHRA, CDR2 YSYEKL. This CDR3 region has 16 residues. The CDR3 protein is CASSQEDRGISYEQYF. The CDR3, as DNA: TGCGCCAGCAGCCAAGAAGACAGGGGTATCTCCTACGAGCAGTACTTC.

This clone came up once. The chain uses TRBV7-6 and TRBJ1-1; a weak D match, TRBD1 (5 bases). V was cut by 4 bases and J by 4 bases, with 10 bases left in between. Per the germline V gene, CDR1 is SGHVS and CDR2 is FNYEAQ. The CDR3 runs to 13 residues. The CDR3 region has the DNA TGTGCCAGCAGCTGGGGGGGAGCCACTGAAGCTTTCTTT. It translates to CASSWGGATEAFF.